The 19 T cell receptor beta chains below all came from one sample that was sequenced in a study of identical twins (dated by TCRdb to 2015 to 2016). Libraries were prepared through 5' RACE. Sequencing used an Illumina HiSeq 2000. TCRdb reprocessing: public reads trimmed at Q25 with fastp, clones called with MiXCR, in-frame beta chains kept. Rows are unified per CDR3 protein, each entry keeping the most common DNA and genes. For this sample the table gives about 150,000 distinct CDR3 sequences, of which under 4.5% were detected only once. The leading ten clones occupy about 7.8% of the sample. Sequencing was performed on memory T cells sorted from blood. The cell subset or site tag for this specimen amounts to: CD45RO+ enriched T cells. These receptors all stem from a man between 18 and 35 years old in good health.

This clonotype was seen repeatedly, ten times or more. This sequence joins TRBV2 and TRBJ2-2, with D unresolved. Trimming removed 2 bases from V and 4 bases from J, with 14 bases in between. This CDR3 has 16 amino acids. The V gene's germline CDR1 is SNHLY and CDR2 FYNNEI. The CDR3, as DNA: TGTGCCAGCAGTGAATTCCTCGGGCGACCCACCGGGGAGCTGTTTTTT. It codes for CASSEFLGRPTGELFF.

This clonotype occurred many times. V and J are TRBV7-8 and TRBJ1-4, with 8 bases fitting TRBD1. This CDR3 has 17 amino acids. From germline, CDR1 is SGHVS and CDR2 FQNEAQ. V lost 5 bases, J lost 7 bases, and 15 bases stayed unmatched. CDR3 in DNA: TGTGCCAGCAGCCCATACAGGACAGGGAGTGTACGTGAAAAACTGTTTTTT. Its translation is CASSPYRTGSVREKLFF.

Ten or more counts support this clonotype. The genes are TRBV12-3 or TRBV12-4 and TRBJ2-7; 9 nucleotides match TRBD1. V was pared by 5 bases and J by 2 bases, with 7 bases of the junction left unmatched. There are 15 residues in the CDR3. CDR3: CASSTGGRETYEQYF. For the CDR3, the DNA is TGTGCCAGCAGTACAGGGGGCAGGGAAACCTACGAGCAGTACTTC.

At least ten counts were recorded for this clonotype. The chain has TRBV27 and TRBJ2-3, with TRBD2 identical over 12 bases. The trim removed 6 bases at V and 3 bases at J, leaving 13 bases unmatched. Per germline, CDR1 MNHEY and CDR2 SMNVEV (reference sequence). This CDR3 is built from 18 residues. The CDR3 DNA follows: TGTGCCAGCAGCCGTAGGCAGACTAGCGGGAGCGTGACAGATACGCAGTATTTT. Protein product: CASSRRQTSGSVTDTQYF.

This clonotype was counted at least ten times. The chain joins TRBV25-1 to TRBJ2-5; TRBD1 matches 8 bases. The CDR3 spans 17 residues. V shed 5 bases and J 5 bases; nucleotides not matched to a gene: 16. Per the germline V gene, CDR1 is MGHDK and CDR2 is SYGVNS. The CDR3 spells CASSSSLRTGRVETQYF. CDR3 DNA sequence: TGTGCCAGCAGTTCCTCTCTCAGGACAGGGAGAGTGGAGACCCAGTACTTC.

This clonotype was counted ten times or more. The rearrangement links TRBV5-6 to TRBJ2-3, with 14 bases fitting TRBD2. Germline V gene sequence: CDR1 SGHDT, CDR2 YYEEEE. This CDR3 contains 15 residues. After removal of 2 bases from V and 8 bases from J, the junction contained 4 bases not matched to a gene. The CDR3 reads CASSFRGTSGSTQYF. In DNA form, the CDR3 reads TGTGCCAGCAGCTTTCGAGGGACTAGCGGGAGTACGCAGTATTTT.

This clonotype came up many times. The chain joins TRBV9 to TRBJ2-2; 10 positions match TRBD2. The CDR3 consists of 18 residues. The ends lost 1 base at V and 6 bases at J; junction bases unmatched: 12. Germline V gives CDR1 SGDLS, CDR2 YYNGEE. Here the CDR3 reads CASSVYAPGSGRSGELFF. CDR3 DNA: TGTGCCAGCAGCGTATACGCCCCGGGTAGCGGGAGGTCCGGGGAGCTGTTTTTT.

This clonotype was detected ten times or more. DNA of the CDR3: TGCAGTGCGTCGACACAGGGGGCTCGTGTAGGGACAGATACGCAGTATTTT. This codes for CSASTQGARVGTDTQYF. This chain connects TRBV20-1 to TRBJ2-3; 9 bases line up with TRBD1. Germline V gene sequence: CDR1 DFQATT, CDR2 SNEGSKA (reference sequence). V trimming: 6 bases; J trimming: 3 bases; junction bases outside the gene matches: 16. The CDR3 totals 17 residues.

This clonotype was detected many times. The rearrangement links TRBV15 to TRBJ1-2; no clear D gene. This CDR3 is built from 15 residues. Per the germline V gene, CDR1 is LNHNV and CDR2 is YYDKDF (reference sequence). V was cut by 1 base and J by 7 bases, with 16 bases left in between. The chain's CDR3 is CATSRGQDRLSGYTF. DNA of the CDR3: TGTGCCACCAGCAGAGGTCAGGATCGTTTGTCTGGCTACACCTTC.

There are many counts of this clonotype. The chain uses TRBV20-1 and TRBJ2-3; TRBD1 aligns across 8 bases. The germline V gene has CDR1 DFQATT and CDR2 SNEGSKA (reference sequence). This CDR3 contains 16 residues. V was pared by 0 bases and J by 0 bases, with 5 bases of the junction left unmatched. The DNA for the CDR3 is TGCAGTGCTAGAGATGAGGCAGGGGGCAGCACAGATACGCAGTATTTT. Its translation is CSARDEAGGSTDTQYF.

This clonotype was seen many times. The rearrangement links TRBV5-1 to TRBJ2-1; D not certain. Trimming removed 4 bases at V and 4 bases at J, with 18 bases between. Germline V CDR1 and CDR2: SGHRS, YFSETQ. This CDR3 comprises 16 residues. The CDR3 DNA sequence: TGCGCCAGCAGCGCCGACCCGGTTGGTGGGTACAATGAGCAGTTCTTC. It specifies CASSADPVGGYNEQFF.

J is TRBJ2-5 and V is TRBV6-1; 12 nucleotides align to TRBD1. The CDR3 loop spans 13 amino acids. CDR1 and CDR2 from the germline V gene are MNHNS and SASEGT. Trimming cost V 8 bases and J 5 bases; bases outside gene matches: 3. The CDR3 nucleotides are TGTGCCAGCGGGACAGGGGGCGCCGAGACCCAGTACTTC. It codes for CASGTGGAETQYF.

This clonotype was recorded many times. The rearrangement uses TRBV5-1 and TRBJ1-2; unclear D gene. The CDR3 extends over 13 amino acids. Germline CDR1 is SGHRS and CDR2 is YFSETQ. The V gene lost 0 bases and the J gene lost 7 bases, with 10 bases spanning the gap. CDR3 protein: CASSLDGIGGYTF. The DNA for the CDR3 is TGCGCCAGCAGCTTGGATGGGATCGGTGGCTACACCTTC.

The table lists this clonotype with many counts. The chain combines TRBV24-1 with TRBJ1-5; maybe TRBD1 (5 bases). CDR1 and CDR2 from the germline V gene are KGHDR and SFDVKD. V was pared by 4 bases and J by 4 bases, with 10 bases between. CDR3 size: 14 residues. The CDR3 is CATSEAGFNQPQHF. CDR3 nucleotides: TGTGCCACCAGTGAGGCAGGGTTTAATCAGCCCCAGCATTTT.

This clonotype has at least ten counts. The chain has TRBV12-3 or TRBV12-4 and TRBJ2-2; D unclear. There are 14 residues in the CDR3. The V end lost 7 bases, the J end lost 6 bases, and 15 bases lay between the germline ends. CDR3 protein: CASTHGRRAGELFF. The CDR3 DNA follows: TGTGCCAGCACTCACGGGCGAAGGGCCGGGGAGCTGTTTTTT.

This clonotype was seen repeatedly, ten times or more. The gene calls are TRBV7-2 and TRBJ2-3; 8 positions match TRBD2. CDR1 and CDR2 (germline): SGHTA, FQGNSA. The CDR3 is 16 amino acids. Trimming removed 2 bases from V and 2 bases from J; junction bases left unmatched: 6. The chain's CDR3 is CASSLFTGGNTDTQYF. The CDR3 coding sequence is TGTGCCAGCAGCTTATTTACGGGAGGGAACACAGATACGCAGTATTTT.

This clonotype was seen many times. V is TRBV6-2 or TRBV6-3 and J is TRBJ1-1; no reliable D call. This CDR3 spans 15 amino acids. The germline V gene encodes CDR1 MNHEY and CDR2 SVGEGT. V lost 2 bases and J 5 bases, leaving 15 bases between the germline ends. The CDR3 DNA sequence: TGTGCCAGCAGTTACGAAGGCGGGTTGGGAACTGAAGCTTTCTTT. It encodes CASSYEGGLGTEAFF.

This clonotype was counted ten times or more. The chain joins TRBV12-3 or TRBV12-4 to TRBJ1-5; 7 nucleotides agree with TRBD1. Trimming took 6 bases from V and 6 from J; bases not matched to a gene: 5. The CDR3 loop spans 13 amino acids. The CDR3 here is CASRPQGSQPQHF. CDR3 DNA sequence: TGTGCCAGCAGGCCACAGGGGAGTCAGCCCCAGCATTTT.

In its sample, this clonotype was seen many times. The V gene is TRBV18, the J gene TRBJ2-1; a weak D match, TRBD2 (6 bases). Germline values: CDR1 KGHSH, CDR2 LQKENI. CDR3 length equals 15 residues. Trimming removed 3 bases from V and 6 bases from J, with 15 bases in between. Here the CDR3 DNA reads TGTGCCAGCTCACCGCGGGACCAGTGGGCCAATGAGCAGTTCTTC. It specifies CASSPRDQWANEQFF.